The T cell receptor (beta chain) under discussion was sequenced for a study of blood T cell repertoires in COVID-19. Looking at the study overall: Collection of acute and convalescent COVID-19 samples took place in the United States, Italy and Spain.

The CDR3 extends over 16 amino acids. J lost 7 bases, V lost 4 bases, and 12 bases had no gene match. CDR1 is LNHDA and CDR2 is SQIVND in the germline V gene (reference sequence). Source study methods: Quantification of nucleated cells was approximated via reference gene primer amplification. Repertoires were generated with immunoSEQ multiplex PCR, while TCRdb's copy carries only in-frame clones and drops some. V, J and clone size derive from that table, while D and trimming were established from the DNA sequence. Counted here are about 69,000 clones, roughly 87% occurring once; the ten biggest clones make up 2.5% to 3%.

The chain employs TRBV19 and TRBJ2-1, with 8 bases lining up with TRBD1. This clonotype was sampled from an elderly man with acute or convalescent COVID-19. Material for sequencing was peripheral blood. In nucleotides, the CDR3 is TGTGCCAGTAGTAAACCGGGCAGGGGGCCGGCGAATGAGCAGTTCTTC. It codes for CASSKPGRGPANEQFF.